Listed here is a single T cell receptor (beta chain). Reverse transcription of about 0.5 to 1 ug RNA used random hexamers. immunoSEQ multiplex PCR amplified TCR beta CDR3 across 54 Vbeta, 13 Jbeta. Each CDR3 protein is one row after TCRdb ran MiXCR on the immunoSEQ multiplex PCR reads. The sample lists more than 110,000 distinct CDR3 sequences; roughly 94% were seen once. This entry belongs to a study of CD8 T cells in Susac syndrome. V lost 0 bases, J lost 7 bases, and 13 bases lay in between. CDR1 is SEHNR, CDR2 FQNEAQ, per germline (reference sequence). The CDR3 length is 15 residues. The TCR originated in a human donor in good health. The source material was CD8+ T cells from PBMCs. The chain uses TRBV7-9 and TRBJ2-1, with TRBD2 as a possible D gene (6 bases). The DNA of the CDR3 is TGTGCCAGCAGCTTAGCGGGAGGCGGTTTGAATGAGCAGTTCTTC. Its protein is CASSLAGGGLNEQFF.